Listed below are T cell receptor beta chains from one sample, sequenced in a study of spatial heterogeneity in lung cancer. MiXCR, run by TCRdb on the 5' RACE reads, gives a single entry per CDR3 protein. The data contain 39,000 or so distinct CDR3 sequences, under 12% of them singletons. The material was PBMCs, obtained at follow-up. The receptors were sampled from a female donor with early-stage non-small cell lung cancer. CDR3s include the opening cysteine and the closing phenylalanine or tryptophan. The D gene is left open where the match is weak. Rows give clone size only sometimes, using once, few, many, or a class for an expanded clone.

CDR3aa: CASNPGGPTSYNEQFF
CDR3nt: TGTGCCAGCAACCCCGGGGGCCCTACCTCCTACAATGAGCAGTTCTTC
abundance: many
v_gene: TRBV28
d_gene: .
j_gene: TRBJ2-1

CDR3aa: CASSQPTGGIDTQYF
CDR3nt: TGCGCCAGCAGCCAACCGACAGGGGGCATCGATACGCAGTATTTT
abundance: few
v_gene: TRBV4-1
d_gene: TRBD1
j_gene: TRBJ2-3

CDR3aa: CASSPSAANYGYTF
CDR3nt: TGTGCCAGTAGTCCCTCAGCCGCCAACTATGGCTACACCTTC
abundance: .
v_gene: TRBV19
d_gene: .
j_gene: TRBJ1-2

CDR3aa: CSAARPTVDTQYF
CDR3nt: TGCAGTGCTGCCCGGCCGACAGTAGATACGCAGTATTTT
abundance: .
v_gene: TRBV20-1
d_gene: .
j_gene: TRBJ2-3

CDR3aa: CASSLVLNSLAYGYTF
CDR3nt: TGTGCCAGCAGCTTGGTCCTTAACAGCCTTGCCTATGGCTACACCTTC
abundance: few
v_gene: TRBV5-5
d_gene: .
j_gene: TRBJ1-2

CDR3aa: CASSLEGLAGSYNEQFF
CDR3nt: TGCGCCAGCAGCTTGGAGGGCCTAGCGGGAAGCTACAATGAGCAGTTCTTC
abundance: many
v_gene: TRBV5-1
d_gene: TRBD2
j_gene: TRBJ2-1

CDR3aa: CASSQETAGTDTQYF
CDR3nt: TGTGCCAGCAGCCAAGAAACGGCAGGCACAGATACGCAGTATTTT
abundance: .
v_gene: TRBV4-2
d_gene: .
j_gene: TRBJ2-3

CDR3aa: CASSLDRYGYTF
CDR3nt: TGTGCCAGCAGCTTGGACCGCTATGGCTACACCTTC
abundance: .
v_gene: TRBV5-6
d_gene: .
j_gene: TRBJ1-2

CDR3aa: CSAREGNTEAFF
CDR3nt: TGCAGTGCTAGAGAGGGGAACACTGAAGCTTTCTTT
abundance: many
v_gene: TRBV20-1
d_gene: .
j_gene: TRBJ1-1

CDR3aa: CASSLTPRGTEAFF
CDR3nt: TGTGCCAGCAGCCTAACACCCAGGGGGACTGAAGCTTTCTTT
abundance: .
v_gene: TRBV7-3
d_gene: TRBD1
j_gene: TRBJ1-1

CDR3aa: CSAPGSGLTTDTQYF
CDR3nt: TGCAGTGCCCCGGGTAGCGGGTTAACCACAGATACGCAGTATTTT
abundance: few
v_gene: TRBV20-1
d_gene: TRBD2
j_gene: TRBJ2-3

CDR3aa: CASSSRQGGTEAFF
CDR3nt: TGTGCCAGCAGTTCGAGGCAGGGGGGCACTGAAGCTTTCTTT
abundance: .
v_gene: TRBV28
d_gene: TRBD1
j_gene: TRBJ1-1

CDR3aa: CASSQPSLAGYEQYF
CDR3nt: TGTGCCAGCAGCCAGCCCTCACTAGCAGGTTACGAGCAGTACTTC
abundance: .
v_gene: TRBV3-1
d_gene: .
j_gene: TRBJ2-7

CDR3aa: CASSQVNMGLPETQYF
CDR3nt: TGCGCCAGCAGCCAAGTTAACATGGGTTTGCCCGAGACCCAGTACTTC
abundance: .
v_gene: TRBV4-1
d_gene: .
j_gene: TRBJ2-5

CDR3aa: CSVEDLYSGANVLTF
CDR3nt: TGCAGCGTTGAAGATCTATATTCTGGGGCCAACGTCCTGACTTTC
abundance: few
v_gene: TRBV29-1
d_gene: .
j_gene: TRBJ2-6

CDR3aa: CASSVASGRGNEQFF
CDR3nt: TGTGCCAGCAGCGTAGCTAGCGGGAGGGGCAATGAGCAGTTCTTC
abundance: few
v_gene: TRBV9
d_gene: TRBD2
j_gene: TRBJ2-1

CDR3aa: CSVERQGKTQYF
CDR3nt: TGCAGCGTTGAGAGACAGGGGAAGACCCAGTACTTC
abundance: few
v_gene: TRBV29-1
d_gene: TRBD1
j_gene: TRBJ2-5

CDR3aa: CASSLMGGGETQYF
CDR3nt: TGTGCCAGCAGCTTGATGGGGGGTGGAGAGACCCAGTACTTC
abundance: many
v_gene: TRBV7-2
d_gene: .
j_gene: TRBJ2-5

CDR3aa: CASSESGPSYEQYF
CDR3nt: TGCGCCAGCAGTGAGTCGGGCCCCTCCTACGAGCAGTACTTC
abundance: many
v_gene: TRBV10-2
d_gene: .
j_gene: TRBJ2-7

CDR3aa: CSVEDRIQMNTEAFF
CDR3nt: TGCAGCGTTGAAGATCGAATACAGATGAACACTGAAGCTTTCTTT
abundance: .
v_gene: TRBV29-1
d_gene: .
j_gene: TRBJ1-1

CDR3aa: CATSDPTGVNTGELFF
CDR3nt: TGTGCCACCAGTGACCCGACAGGGGTGAACACCGGGGAGCTGTTTTTT
abundance: .
v_gene: TRBV24-1
d_gene: TRBD1
j_gene: TRBJ2-2

CDR3aa: CAISDKGGSGPQETQYF
CDR3nt: TGTGCCATCAGTGATAAGGGAGGGTCGGGTCCCCAAGAGACCCAGTACTTC
abundance: .
v_gene: TRBV10-3
d_gene: TRBD2
j_gene: TRBJ2-5

CDR3aa: CASSQDWVRRDSKNIQYF
CDR3nt: TGTGCCAGCAGCCAAGACTGGGTGAGGAGGGACTCCAAAAACATTCAGTACTTC
abundance: few
v_gene: TRBV3-1
d_gene: .
j_gene: TRBJ2-4

CDR3aa: CSARVGGQVSGEAFF
CDR3nt: TGCAGTGCTAGAGTGGGGGGACAGGTATCCGGAGAAGCTTTCTTT
abundance: many
v_gene: TRBV20-1
d_gene: TRBD1
j_gene: TRBJ1-1

CDR3aa: CASSQMGKTDYEQYF
CDR3nt: TGTGCCAGCAGCCAAATGGGGAAGACCGACTACGAGCAGTACTTC
abundance: many
v_gene: TRBV4-2
d_gene: .
j_gene: TRBJ2-7

CDR3aa: CASSIDPDRGWTEAFF
CDR3nt: TGTGCCAGTAGTATAGACCCGGACAGGGGTTGGACTGAAGCTTTCTTT
abundance: few
v_gene: TRBV19
d_gene: TRBD1
j_gene: TRBJ1-1

CDR3aa: CASSFSGASYEQYF
CDR3nt: TGCGCCAGCAGCTTTAGCGGGGCCTCCTACGAGCAGTACTTC
abundance: many
v_gene: TRBV5-1
d_gene: TRBD2
j_gene: TRBJ2-7

CDR3aa: CASSIAGGSTYEQYF
CDR3nt: TGTGCCAGTAGTATAGCGGGGGGATCCACCTACGAGCAGTACTTC
abundance: many
v_gene: TRBV19
d_gene: TRBD2
j_gene: TRBJ2-7

CDR3aa: CSARAPLGWANVLTF
CDR3nt: TGCAGTGCTAGAGCCCCCCTCGGCTGGGCCAACGTCCTGACTTTC
abundance: many
v_gene: TRBV20-1
d_gene: .
j_gene: TRBJ2-6

CDR3aa: CASSPGTGGTQYF
CDR3nt: TGTGCCAGCAGCCCTGGGACTGGGGGTACGCAGTATTTT
abundance: medium-sized
v_gene: TRBV7-6
d_gene: .
j_gene: TRBJ2-3

CDR3aa: CASSRKGARGNEQFF
CDR3nt: TGTGCCAGCAGCCGAAAAGGGGCCAGGGGGAATGAGCAGTTCTTC
abundance: many
v_gene: TRBV7-2
d_gene: TRBD1
j_gene: TRBJ2-1

CDR3aa: CATSRDQRQGGTDTQYF
CDR3nt: TGTGCCACCAGCAGAGACCAGAGACAGGGAGGCACAGATACGCAGTATTTT
abundance: many
v_gene: TRBV15
d_gene: TRBD1
j_gene: TRBJ2-3

CDR3aa: CASSSPVSRQGINYGYTF
CDR3nt: TGTGCCAGCTCATCACCTGTCTCGAGACAGGGGATAAACTATGGCTACACCTTC
abundance: .
v_gene: TRBV18
d_gene: TRBD1
j_gene: TRBJ1-2

CDR3aa: CASSLGPQSTDTQYF
CDR3nt: TGTGCCAGCAGCTTGGGACCCCAAAGCACAGATACGCAGTATTTT
abundance: few
v_gene: TRBV5-5
d_gene: .
j_gene: TRBJ2-3